This T cell receptor (beta chain) appears in the sequencing data of a study of T-cell reconstitution after alpha-beta-depleted transplantation in children. General study points: T-cell numbers and diversity one year post-transplant derived largely from freshly generated T cells.

In this sample, this clonotype is medium-sized. Antigen specificity is unknown. Preparation of the TCRbeta library was carried out with unique molecular identifiers. TCRdb processed the PCR reads anew with MiXCR; each CDR3 protein has one entry. The profile shows about 15,000 distinct CDR3 sequences, approximately 5.3% of them singletons. This receptor was identified in a boy aged 10-17 years with acute lymphoblastic leukemia, due to receive a stem cell transplant. The input for sequencing was PBMCs, taken before TCRalphabeta/CD19-depleted stem cell transplant.

The CDR3 DNA reads as TGCGCCAGCAGCTTGCTGGGCCCTACTCTCTCTGGGGCCAACGTCCTGACTTTC. Residues: CASSLLGPTLSGANVLTF. The V call is TRBV5-1, the J call TRBJ2-6; no reliable D call. Germline V gene data show CDR1 as SGHRS and CDR2 as YFSETQ. This CDR3 contains 18 residues. The V end was cut by 1 base, the J end by 0 bases, with 14 bases between.